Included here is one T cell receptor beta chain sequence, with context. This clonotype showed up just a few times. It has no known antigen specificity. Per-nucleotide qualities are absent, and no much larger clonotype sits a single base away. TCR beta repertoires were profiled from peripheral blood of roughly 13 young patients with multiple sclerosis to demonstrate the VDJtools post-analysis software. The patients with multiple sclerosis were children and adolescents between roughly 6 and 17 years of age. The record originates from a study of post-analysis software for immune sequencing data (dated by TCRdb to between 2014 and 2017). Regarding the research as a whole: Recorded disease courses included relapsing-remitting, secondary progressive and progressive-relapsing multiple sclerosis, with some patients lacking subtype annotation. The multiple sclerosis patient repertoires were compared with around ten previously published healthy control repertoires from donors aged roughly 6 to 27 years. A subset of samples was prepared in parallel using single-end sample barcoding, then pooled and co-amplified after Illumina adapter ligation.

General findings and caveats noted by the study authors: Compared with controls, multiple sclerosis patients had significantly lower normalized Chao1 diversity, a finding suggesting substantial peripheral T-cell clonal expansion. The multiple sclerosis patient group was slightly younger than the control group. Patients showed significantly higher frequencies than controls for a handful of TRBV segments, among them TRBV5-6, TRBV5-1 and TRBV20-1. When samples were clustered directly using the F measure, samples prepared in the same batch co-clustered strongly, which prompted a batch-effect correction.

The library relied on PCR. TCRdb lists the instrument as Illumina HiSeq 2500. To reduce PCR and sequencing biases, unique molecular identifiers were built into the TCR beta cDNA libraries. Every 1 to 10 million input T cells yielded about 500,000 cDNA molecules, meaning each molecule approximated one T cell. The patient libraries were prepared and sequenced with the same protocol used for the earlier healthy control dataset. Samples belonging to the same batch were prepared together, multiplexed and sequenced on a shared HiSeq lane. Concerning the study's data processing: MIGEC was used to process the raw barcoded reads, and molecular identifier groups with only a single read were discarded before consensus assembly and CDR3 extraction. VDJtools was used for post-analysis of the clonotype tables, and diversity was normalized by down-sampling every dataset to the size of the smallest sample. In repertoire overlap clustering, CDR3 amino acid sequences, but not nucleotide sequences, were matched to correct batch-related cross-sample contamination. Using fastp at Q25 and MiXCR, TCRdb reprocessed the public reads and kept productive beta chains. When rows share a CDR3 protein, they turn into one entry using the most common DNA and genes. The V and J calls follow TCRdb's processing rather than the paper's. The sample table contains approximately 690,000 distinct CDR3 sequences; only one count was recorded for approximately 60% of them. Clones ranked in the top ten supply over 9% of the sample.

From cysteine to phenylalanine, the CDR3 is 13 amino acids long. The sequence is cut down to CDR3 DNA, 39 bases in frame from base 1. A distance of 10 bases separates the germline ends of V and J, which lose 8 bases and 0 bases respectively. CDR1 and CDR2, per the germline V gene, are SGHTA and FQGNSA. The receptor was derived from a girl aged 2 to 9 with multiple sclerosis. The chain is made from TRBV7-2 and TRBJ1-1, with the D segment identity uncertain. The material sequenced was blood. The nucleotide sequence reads TGTGCCAGCGGAGCTACCATGAACACTGAAGCTTTCTTT. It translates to CASGATMNTEAFF.